This TCR beta chain was sequenced for a study of blood T cell repertoires in COVID-19. Turning to the study itself: Specimens from acute and convalescent COVID-19 originated in the United States, Italy and Spain. Sample material is recorded as cDNA or gDNA derived from T cells, B-cell-depleted T cells, or PBMCs.

V was clipped by 1 base and J by 0 bases; unmatched bases: 5. This CDR3 has 16 residues. Germline CDR1 and CDR2: SGHVS and FQNEAQ. In the original workflow: Amplification of reference gene primers provided the estimated nucleated cell counts. Sequenced by immunoSEQ multiplex PCR; TCRdb stores in-frame clones only, minus some. That table supplies the V and J calls and clone size; D and trimming were determined from the DNA. There are some 240,000 clones in the sample; 82% occur only once, and about 5.6% lies in the top ten. During active infection, Seattle patients enrolled and were then monitored through disease.

The genes are TRBV7-8 and TRBJ2-7, with 8 bases lining up with TRBD2. The sequencing input was peripheral blood. This TCR derives from a woman in her 70s with COVID-19, enrolled during active disease. The CDR3 DNA reads TGTGCCAGCAGCTTAGATAGCGGGAACCCCTCCTACGAGCAGTACTTC. Translating it yields CASSLDSGNPSYEQYF.